This T cell receptor beta chain stems from a study of cytomegalovirus exposure and HLA in healthy donors. Findings and caveats of the study: After further analysis at a later stage, around 17,000 TCR beta sequences were associated with HLA alleles at 0.05 false discovery rate.

PCR primers comprised 60 Vbeta and 13 Jbeta primers. Assay used: immunoSEQ multiplex PCR; TCRdb lists only in-frame clones, some missing. Of about 120,000 clones listed, roughly 76% are singletons. V gave up 7 bases and J gave up 5 bases; unmatched junction bases: 12. Germline-derived CDR1 and CDR2 are SGHRS and YFSETQ. The CDR3 contains 15 residues. With respect to this clone: Antigen specificity is unknown.

The sequence was obtained from a woman between 40 and 50 years old in good health and CMV-seropositive. This chain joins TRBV5-1 and TRBJ2-3; 8 bases are a match to TRBD2. Sample: PBMCs. The CDR3 spells CASQAMRLALDTQYF. The CDR3 DNA reads TGCGCCAGCCAAGCAATGAGACTAGCGCTAGATACGCAGTATTTT.